This T cell receptor beta chain was identified in a study of T cells in Graves' hyperthyroidism and ophthalmopathy. Many counts were recorded for this clonotype. The antigen is undetermined. Whole-study results and caveats: Ophthalmopathy was model-predicted a median roughly 6.2 months pre-onset. In simple terms, a model built on 13 V-J features told ophthalmopathy apart from stable hyperthyroidism. Blood also held most thyroid clonotypes expanded beyond 0.001.

Amplification targeted TCR beta CDR3 regions from RNA transcripts. The HTBI primer set drove a first-round RT-PCR of the TCR CDR3. MiXCR, applied by TCRdb to the multiplex PCR reads, yields one record per CDR3 protein. This table holds approximately 610,000 distinct CDR3 sequences, roughly 14% found once. This receptor was obtained from a woman between 35 and 50 years old with Graves' ophthalmopathy. Sequencing was done on a sample of blood.

CDR3 nucleotides: TGTGCCACCAGCAGAGATCACCAAGAGACCCAGTACTTC. As protein: CATSRDHQETQYF. This chain joins TRBV15 and TRBJ2-5, with D unclear. Germline CDR1 and CDR2: LNHNV and YYDKDF (reference sequence). Trimming shortened V by 0 bases and J by 0 bases, and 2 bases separated the two germline ends. This CDR3 comprises 13 residues.